Listed below are T cell receptor beta chains from one sample, sequenced in a study of Ad26.COV2.S vaccination and SARS-CoV-2 variants. Here immunoSEQ multiplex PCR was the method, and the copy in TCRdb shows in-frame clones only, minus some. Among about 350,000 clones, approximately 90% were seen once, and the ten largest hold around 6.4%. This material consisted of peripheral blood, taken in a trial of Ad26.COV2.S vaccine versus placebo. These receptors were collected from a person between 18 and 60 years old who received the Ad26.COV2.S COVID-19 vaccine or a placebo. CDR3s include the opening cysteine and the closing phenylalanine or tryptophan. A D gene is named only where the DNA matches it firmly. Not all rows give a size; the values are once, few, many and, for expanded clones, a class.

.	TRBV4-3	TRBJ2-5	once	CASSQRNRETQYF	TGCGCCAGCAGCCAAAGAAACCGGGAGACCCAGTACTTC
.	TRBV4-1	TRBJ2-7	few	CASSQDDTSSYEQYF	TGCGCCAGCAGCCAAGATGACACGAGCTCCTACGAGCAGTACTTC
TRBD1	TRBV7-8	TRBJ1-5	.	CASSSDRGDQPQHF	TGTGCCAGCAGCTCAGACAGGGGTGATCAGCCCCAGCATTTT
.	TRBV30	TRBJ1-4	few	CAWSSADSGEKLFF	TGTGCCTGGAGTTCTGCGGATTCCGGCGAAAAACTGTTTTTT
TRBD1	TRBV7-9	TRBJ1-4	.	CASRPRQGGEKLFF	TGTGCCAGCAGGCCCAGACAGGGCGGGGAAAAACTGTTTTTT
TRBD1	TRBV4-1	TRBJ1-5	.	CASSYSPNAGTGTNQPQHF	TGCGCCAGCAGCTATTCTCCTAACGCCGGGACAGGGACTAATCAGCCCCAGCATTTT
.	TRBV30	TRBJ2-7	.	CAWSVGGYEQYF	TGTGCCTGGAGTGTAGGAGGCTACGAGCAGTACTTC
TRBD1	TRBV9	TRBJ1-2	.	CASSVRDRVPYGYTF	TGTGCCAGCAGCGTCCGGGACAGGGTTCCCTATGGCTACACCTTC
TRBD2	TRBV7-9	TRBJ2-7	.	CASSRRGSYEQYF	TGTGCCAGCAGCCGGCGGGGGTCCTACGAGCAGTACTTC
TRBD2	TRBV5-5	TRBJ2-1	.	CASSFWAGGQNNEQFF	TGTGCCAGCAGCTTCTGGGCGGGAGGGCAGAACAATGAGCAGTTCTTC
.	TRBV4-3	TRBJ1-2	.	CASSQGLQGSYTF	TGCGCCAGCAGCCAAGGGCTTCAGGGTAGCTACACCTTC
.	TRBV6-2/TRBV6-3	TRBJ2-7	.	CASSYTTLTYEQYF	TGTGCCAGCAGTTATACCACCTTGACCTACGAGCAGTACTTC
TRBD1	TRBV19	TRBJ1-1	.	CASSIPDRRSAFF	TGTGCCAGTAGTATCCCGGACAGGAGGAGTGCTTTCTTT
TRBD2	TRBV6-4	TRBJ2-1	.	CASSEAGGSYNEQFF	TGTGCCAGCAGCGAAGCGGGAGGCTCCTACAATGAGCAGTTCTTC
.	TRBV9	TRBJ1-1	.	CASSVNLNTEAFF	TGTGCCAGCAGCGTTAACCTGAACACTGAAGCTTTCTTT
.	TRBV3-1/TRBV3-2	TRBJ2-7	.	CASSLRGGGTYEQYF	TGTGCCAGCAGCCTCAGGGGCGGGGGCACCTACGAGCAGTACTTC
.	TRBV28	TRBJ2-1	few	CASSPEMLLVGDEQFF	TGTGCCAGCAGTCCCGAGATGCTACTGGTCGGGGATGAGCAGTTCTTC
.	TRBV7-2	TRBJ2-2	.	CASSLAGGGLRFTGELFF	TGTGCCAGCAGCTTAGCGGGGGGTGGTTTACGGTTCACCGGGGAGCTGTTTTTT